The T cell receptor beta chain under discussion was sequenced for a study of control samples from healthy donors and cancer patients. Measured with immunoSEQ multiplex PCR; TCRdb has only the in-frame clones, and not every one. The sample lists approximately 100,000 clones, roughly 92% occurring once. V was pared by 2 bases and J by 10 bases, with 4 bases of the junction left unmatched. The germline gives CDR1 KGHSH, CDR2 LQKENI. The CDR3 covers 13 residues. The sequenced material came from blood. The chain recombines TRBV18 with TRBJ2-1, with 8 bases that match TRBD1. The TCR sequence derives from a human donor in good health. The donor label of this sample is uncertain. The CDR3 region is CASSPNRGREQFF. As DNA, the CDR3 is TGTGCCAGCTCACCAAACAGGGGGAGGGAGCAGTTCTTC.